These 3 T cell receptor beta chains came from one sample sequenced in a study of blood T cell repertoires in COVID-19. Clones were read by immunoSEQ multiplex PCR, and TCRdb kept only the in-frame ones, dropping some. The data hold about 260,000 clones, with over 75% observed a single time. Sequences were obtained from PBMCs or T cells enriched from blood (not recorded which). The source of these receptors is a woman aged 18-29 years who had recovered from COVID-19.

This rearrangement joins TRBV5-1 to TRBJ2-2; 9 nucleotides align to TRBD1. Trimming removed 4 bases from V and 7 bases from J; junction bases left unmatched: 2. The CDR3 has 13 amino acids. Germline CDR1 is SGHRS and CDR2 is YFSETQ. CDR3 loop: CASSPTGGGELFF. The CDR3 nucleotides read TGCGCCAGCAGCCCGACAGGGGGCGGGGAGCTGTTTTTT.

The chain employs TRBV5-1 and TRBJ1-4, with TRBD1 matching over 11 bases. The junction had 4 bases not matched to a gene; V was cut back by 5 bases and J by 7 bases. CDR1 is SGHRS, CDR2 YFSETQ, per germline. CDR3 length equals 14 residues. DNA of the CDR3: TGCGCCAGCAGTCCGGACAGGGGGCGTGAAAAACTGTTTTTT. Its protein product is CASSPDRGREKLFF.

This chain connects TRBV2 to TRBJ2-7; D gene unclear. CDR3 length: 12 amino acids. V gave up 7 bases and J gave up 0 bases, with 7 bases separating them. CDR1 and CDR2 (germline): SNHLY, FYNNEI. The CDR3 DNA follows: TGTGCCAGCACCAAGAGCTCCTACGAGCAGTACTTC. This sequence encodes CASTKSSYEQYF.